This TCR beta chain was captured in a study of cytomegalovirus exposure and HLA in healthy donors. Study details: An early data release held about 85 million unique TCRs from HLA-typed donors. Study-level findings and limits: Indistinguishability led to the exclusion of some V segments, TRBV6-2 and TRBV6-3 included.

Concerning this clone: Its cognate antigen is unknown.

60 Vbeta and 13 Jbeta primers were used in PCR. As handled by the study authors: As a later analysis found, there were 78 million or so unique TCR beta chains, of which some 10 million were shared. Data came from immunoSEQ multiplex PCR; TCRdb stores just in-frame clones and leaves some out. That table furnishes V, J and clone size, whereas the DNA furnished D and trimming. The table includes some 150,000 clones, 65% to 85% detected once. V lost 2 bases and J lost 2; bases outside the gene matches: 10. The CDR3 totals 18 residues. Germline V lookup: CDR1 MNHEY, CDR2 SMNVEV (reference sequence). The sequenced sample was PBMCs. The source of this sequence is a woman aged 18-30 years in good health and CMV-seronegative. This sequence joins TRBV27 and TRBJ2-2; 8 bases fit TRBD2. CDR3 sequence: CASSLVLISGGNTGELFF. The CDR3 bases are TGTGCCAGCAGTTTAGTCCTCATCAGCGGGGGAAACACCGGGGAGCTGTTTTTT.